This is a list of T cell receptor beta chains from one sample in a study of blood T cell repertoires in COVID-19. Profiled with immunoSEQ multiplex PCR; TCRdb holds only in-frame clones, not every one. The sample has more than 200,000 clones; more than 85% are singletons. Specimen: PBMCs or T cells enriched from blood (not recorded which). These TCRs come from a woman in her 30s who had recovered from COVID-19. Both conserved end residues are trimmed from each CDR3. Where a row states a size, it is once, few, many or the class of an expanded clone; other rows omit it.

clone_size: -; cdr3_length: 11; v_call: TRBV5-6; cdr3_aa: ASSSTTVTEAF
clone_size: -; cdr3_length: 10; v_call: TRBV18; cdr3_aa: ASQTQGDGYT
clone_size: -; cdr3_length: 14; v_call: TRBV19; cdr3_aa: ASTDGWLAGGNEQF
clone_size: -; cdr3_length: 14; v_call: TRBV19; cdr3_aa: ASSLPGQGASEKLF
clone_size: -; cdr3_length: 12; v_call: TRBV11-2; cdr3_aa: ASRGQGASGELF
clone_size: -; cdr3_length: 14; v_call: TRBV27; cdr3_aa: ASSDVNRGLGTEAF
clone_size: -; cdr3_length: 13; v_call: TRBV29-1; cdr3_aa: SVLPHGTRDYGYT
clone_size: -; cdr3_length: 11; v_call: TRBV6-1; cdr3_aa: ASSETLRYGYT
clone_size: -; cdr3_length: 12; v_call: TRBV19; cdr3_aa: ASSIVRSNEKLF
clone_size: -; cdr3_length: 13; v_call: TRBV6-1; cdr3_aa: ASSEVGTSSYEQY
clone_size: -; cdr3_length: 10; v_call: TRBV9; cdr3_aa: ASAGVKTEAF
clone_size: -; cdr3_length: 10; v_call: TRBV5-6; cdr3_aa: ASSLGAIEQF
clone_size: -; cdr3_length: 13; v_call: TRBV11-2; cdr3_aa: ASSLALAGGDTQY
clone_size: -; cdr3_length: 19; v_call: TRBV28; cdr3_aa: ASTRDRVWSESGGSYNEQF
clone_size: -; cdr3_length: 15; v_call: TRBV15; cdr3_aa: ATSSPQRGASYNEQF
clone_size: few; cdr3_length: 12; v_call: TRBV5-1; cdr3_aa: ASSSGSGQETQY
clone_size: -; cdr3_length: 14; v_call: TRBV4-3; cdr3_aa: ASSQDGSTGWNEQF
clone_size: -; cdr3_length: 13; v_call: TRBV7-6; cdr3_aa: ASSSPPGGYNEQF
clone_size: -; cdr3_length: 13; v_call: TRBV3-1/TRBV3-2; cdr3_aa: ASSSWTSSTGELF
clone_size: -; cdr3_length: 12; v_call: TRBV9; cdr3_aa: ASSVAGGPETQY
clone_size: once; cdr3_length: 12; v_call: TRBV27; cdr3_aa: ASSLLAGNNEQF
clone_size: -; cdr3_length: 10; v_call: TRBV15; cdr3_aa: ATRGGNNEQF
clone_size: -; cdr3_length: 11; v_call: TRBV6-2/TRBV6-3; cdr3_aa: ASSYSSGNEQF
clone_size: few; cdr3_length: 14; v_call: TRBV6-2/TRBV6-3; cdr3_aa: ASSHGLGPGLYIQY
clone_size: -; cdr3_length: 9; v_call: TRBV2; cdr3_aa: ASRAQSPLH
clone_size: -; cdr3_length: 13; v_call: TRBV6-5; cdr3_aa: ASSAPRGSYNEQF
clone_size: -; cdr3_length: 11; v_call: TRBV28; cdr3_aa: ASSVQINYGYT
clone_size: few; cdr3_length: 14; v_call: TRBV28; cdr3_aa: ASSSPGQPSNQPQH
clone_size: -; cdr3_length: 13; v_call: TRBV7-2; cdr3_aa: ASSLVPGTNTEAF
clone_size: -; cdr3_length: 12; v_call: TRBV6-2/TRBV6-3; cdr3_aa: ASSTLAGEETQY